Listed below are T cell receptor beta chains from one sample, sequenced in a study of monozygotic twins with inflammatory bowel disease. TCRdb reprocessed the 5' RACE reads; each CDR3 protein has one entry and no DNA is given. Its table lists some 150,000 distinct CDR3 sequences. The sequencing input was blood. All receptors derive from a human donor with ulcerative colitis or Crohn's disease, or a healthy co-twin of an affected twin (not recorded which). CDR3s include the opening cysteine and the closing phenylalanine or tryptophan.

V gene: TRBV5-1; J gene: TRBJ2-2; CDR3 protein: CASRTLFANTGELFF
V gene: TRBV11-2; J gene: TRBJ2-7; CDR3 protein: CASTSGDEQYF
V gene: TRBV7-6; J gene: TRBJ1-4; CDR3 protein: CASSEGQGWEKLFF
V gene: TRBV6-4; J gene: TRBJ2-1; CDR3 protein: CASSLAGGRNEQFF
V gene: TRBV12-3/TRBV12-4; J gene: TRBJ2-5; CDR3 protein: CASQRGGGETQYF
V gene: TRBV12-3/TRBV12-4; J gene: TRBJ1-2; CDR3 protein: CASSFNYGYTF
V gene: TRBV4-1; J gene: TRBJ2-7; CDR3 protein: CASSQVTGPDYEQYF
V gene: TRBV20-1; J gene: TRBJ2-7; CDR3 protein: CSARDSTSGAYEQYF
V gene: TRBV5-1; J gene: TRBJ2-3; CDR3 protein: CASRITGATDTQYF
V gene: TRBV20-1; J gene: TRBJ2-7; CDR3 protein: CSAIPGTVNYEQYF